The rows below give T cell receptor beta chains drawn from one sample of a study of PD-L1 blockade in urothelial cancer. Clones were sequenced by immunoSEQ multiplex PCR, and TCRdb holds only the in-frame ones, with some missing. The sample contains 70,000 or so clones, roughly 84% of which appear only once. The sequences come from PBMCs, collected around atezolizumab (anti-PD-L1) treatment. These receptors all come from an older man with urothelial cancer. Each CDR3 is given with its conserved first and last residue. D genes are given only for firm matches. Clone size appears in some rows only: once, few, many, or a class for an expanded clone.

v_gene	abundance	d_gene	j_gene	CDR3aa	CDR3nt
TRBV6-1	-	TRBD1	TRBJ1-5	CASSEGDRYNQPQHF	TGTGCCAGCAGTGAAGGGGACAGGTATAATCAGCCCCAGCATTTT
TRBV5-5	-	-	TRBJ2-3	CASSWGQGIGTDTQYF	TGTGCCAGCAGCTGGGGGCAGGGGATCGGCACAGATACGCAGTATTTT
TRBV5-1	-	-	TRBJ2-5	CASSGGLAAQETQYF	TGCGCCAGCAGTGGGGGGCTAGCGGCCCAAGAGACCCAGTACTTC
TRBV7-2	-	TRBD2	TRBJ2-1	CASSLVGGRVNNEQFF	TGTGCCAGCAGCTTAGTCGGCGGGAGGGTGAACAATGAGCAGTTCTTC
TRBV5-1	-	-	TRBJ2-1	CASSLALSSYNEQFF	TGCGCCAGCAGCTTGGCTCTCAGCTCCTACAATGAGCAGTTCTTC
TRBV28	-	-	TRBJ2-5	CASSLRPGVQETQYF	TGTGCCAGCAGTTTAAGACCCGGGGTCCAAGAGACCCAGTACTTC
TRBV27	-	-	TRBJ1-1	CASWLAPNTEAFF	TGTGCCAGCTGGCTGGCCCCGAACACTGAAGCTTTCTTT
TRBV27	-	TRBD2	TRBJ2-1	CASSLGLAGGRGSYNEQFF	TGTGCCAGCAGTTTGGGACTAGCGGGAGGACGGGGCTCCTACAATGAGCAGTTCTTC
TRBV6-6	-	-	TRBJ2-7	CASSPLVSGYEQYF	TGTGCCAGCAGCCCACTGGTGAGCGGGTACGAGCAGTACTTC
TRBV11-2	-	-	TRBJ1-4	CASSLAPNEKLFF	TGTGCCAGCAGCCTGGCCCCGAATGAAAAACTGTTTTTT
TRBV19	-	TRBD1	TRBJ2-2	CASSRTGVDTGELFF	TGTGCCAGTAGCCGGACAGGGGTAGATACCGGGGAGCTGTTTTTT
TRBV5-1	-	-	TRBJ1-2	CASSPGNGYGYTF	TGCGCCAGCAGCCCCGGGAATGGGTATGGCTACACCTTC
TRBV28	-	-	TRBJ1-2	CASSQVNRYGYTF	TGTGCCAGCAGCCAGGTAAATCGGTATGGCTACACCTTC
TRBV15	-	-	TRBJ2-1	CATSRDPTGFNEQFF	TGTGCCACCAGCAGAGATCCTACGGGGTTCAATGAGCAGTTCTTC
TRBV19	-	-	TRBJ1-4	CASSKGPAEEKLFF	TGTGCCAGTAGTAAAGGGCCAGCGGAGGAAAAACTGTTTTTT
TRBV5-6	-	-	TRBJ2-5	CASSFPVGTRVQETQYF	TGTGCCAGCAGCTTTCCCGTGGGAACGCGGGTCCAAGAGACCCAGTACTTC
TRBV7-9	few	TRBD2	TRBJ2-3	CASSAGGGTRSTDTQYF	TGTGCCAGCAGCGCGGGGGGGGGAACGAGGAGCACAGATACGCAGTATTTT
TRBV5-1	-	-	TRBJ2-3	CASSFRQPTDTQYF	TGCGCCAGCAGCTTCCGACAGCCCACAGATACGCAGTATTTT
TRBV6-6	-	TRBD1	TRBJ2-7	CASSYLGQGIEQYF	TGTGCCAGCAGTTACCTGGGACAGGGGATTGAGCAGTACTTC
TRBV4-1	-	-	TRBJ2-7	CASSQEPGRPYEQYF	TGCGCCAGCAGCCAAGAACCAGGCCGGCCCTACGAGCAGTACTTC
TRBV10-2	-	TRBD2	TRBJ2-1	CASSAGLAGGPEHNEQFF	TGCGCCAGCAGCGCTGGACTAGCGGGAGGGCCTGAACACAATGAGCAGTTCTTC
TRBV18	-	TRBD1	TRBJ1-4	CASTKTGVREKLFF	TGTGCCAGCACGAAAACAGGGGTGCGAGAAAAACTGTTTTTT
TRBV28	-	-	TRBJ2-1	CASRAGDWYNEQFF	TGTGCCAGCAGAGCCGGGGACTGGTACAATGAGCAGTTCTTC
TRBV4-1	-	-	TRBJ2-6	CASSQVGGTSSGANVLTF	TGCGCCAGCAGCCAAGTGGGAGGCACCAGCTCTGGGGCCAACGTCCTGACTTTC
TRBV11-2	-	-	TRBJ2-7	CASSLNRLRAYEQYF	TGTGCCAGCAGCTTAAACAGACTAAGAGCCTACGAGCAGTACTTC
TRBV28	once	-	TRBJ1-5	CASRQFSQPQHF	TGTGCCAGTCGACAGTTCTCCCAGCCCCAGCATTTT
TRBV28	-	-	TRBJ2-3	CASSFPQLVSSTDTQYF	TGTGCCAGCAGTTTCCCCCAACTAGTTTCTAGCACAGATACGCAGTATTTT
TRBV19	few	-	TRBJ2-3	CASSIDLTRGAQYF	TGTGCCAGTAGTATAGACCTCACTAGAGGAGCGCAGTATTTT
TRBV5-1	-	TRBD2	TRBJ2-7	CASSLTTVSGTYEQYF	TGCGCCAGCAGCTTGACCACCGTTAGCGGGACCTACGAGCAGTACTTC
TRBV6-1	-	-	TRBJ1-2	CASDASLAGGYTF	TGCGCCTCGGACGCATCACTCGCGGGTGGCTACACCTTC
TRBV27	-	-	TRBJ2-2	CASSLSQATGELFF	TGTGCCAGCAGTTTATCTCAGGCCACCGGGGAGCTGTTTTTT
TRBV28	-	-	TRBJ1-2	CATPSTGGYGYTF	TGTGCCACCCCCAGCACTGGCGGCTATGGCTACACCTTC
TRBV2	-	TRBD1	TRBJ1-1	CASRGGQVNTEAFF	TGTGCCAGCAGGGGGGGACAGGTGAACACTGAAGCTTTCTTT
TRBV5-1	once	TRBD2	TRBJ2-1	CASSLTSGRSYNEQFF	TGCGCCAGCAGCTTGACTAGCGGGAGGTCCTACAATGAGCAGTTCTTC
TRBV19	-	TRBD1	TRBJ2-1	CASSIQGAGEQFF	TGTGCCAGTAGTATACAGGGGGCGGGTGAGCAGTTCTTC
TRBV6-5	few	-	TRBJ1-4	CASSYSIRNEKLFF	TGTGCCAGCAGTTACTCTATCAGGAATGAAAAACTGTTTTTT
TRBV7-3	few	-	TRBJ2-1	CASSLGANEQFF	TGTGCCAGCAGCTTAGGGGCTAATGAGCAGTTCTTC
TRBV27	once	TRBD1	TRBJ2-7	CASRPRDRDNEQYF	TGTGCCAGCAGGCCGCGGGACAGGGACAACGAGCAGTACTTC
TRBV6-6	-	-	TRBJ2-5	CASSYTGKETQYF	TGTGCCAGCAGTTATACGGGAAAAGAGACCCAGTACTTC
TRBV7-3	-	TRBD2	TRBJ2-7	CASSLWGGAVDEQYF	TGTGCCAGCAGCTTATGGGGGGGAGCGGTTGACGAGCAGTACTTC
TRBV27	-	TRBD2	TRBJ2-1	CASSYSGTYNEQFF	TGTGCCAGCAGTTATAGCGGGACTTACAATGAGCAGTTCTTC
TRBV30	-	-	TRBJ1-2	CAWRSQNRYGYTF	TGTGCCTGGAGGTCGCAGAACCGCTATGGCTACACCTTC
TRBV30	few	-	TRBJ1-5	CAWGARGNQPQHF	TGTGCCTGGGGCGCGAGGGGGAATCAGCCCCAGCATTTT
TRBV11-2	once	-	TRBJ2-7	CASSPGSYWDEQYF	TGTGCCAGCAGCCCCGGGTCCTATTGGGACGAGCAGTACTTC
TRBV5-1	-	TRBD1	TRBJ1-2	CASSWGQSNYGYTF	TGCGCCAGCAGCTGGGGACAGAGCAACTATGGCTACACCTTC
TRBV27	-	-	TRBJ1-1	CASPRGRKTEAFF	TGTGCCAGCCCTCGAGGGAGGAAGACTGAAGCTTTCTTT
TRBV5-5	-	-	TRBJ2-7	CASTPATGGEHEQYF	TGTGCCAGCACTCCGGCTACAGGCGGTGAACACGAGCAGTACTTC
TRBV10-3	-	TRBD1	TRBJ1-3	CATQTGNRNTIYF	TGTGCCACACAGACAGGGAATAGAAACACCATATATTTT
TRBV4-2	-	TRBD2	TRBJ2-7	CASSQDLAGSYEQYF	TGTGCCAGCAGCCAAGACCTAGCGGGATCCTACGAGCAGTACTTC
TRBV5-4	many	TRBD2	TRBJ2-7	CASSLDLAGGPTYEQYF	TGTGCCAGCAGCTTGGACCTAGCGGGAGGGCCTACCTACGAGCAGTACTTC
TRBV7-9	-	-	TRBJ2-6	CASEAGQLTSGANVLTF	TGTGCCAGCGAAGCTGGACAGCTTACCTCTGGGGCCAACGTCCTGACTTTC